Shown below are 25 T cell receptor beta chains from a single sample sequenced in a study of technical replicates of blood from a few donors. Sequencing was performed with immunoSEQ multiplex PCR; in TCRdb, only in-frame clones are kept and a portion is missing. Among around 61,000 clones listed, around 88% were seen once. The specimen was PBMCs. Receptor source: a human donor in good health. Some clones in this sample may be carry-over from other donors' samples.

The V and J genes are TRBV10-2 and TRBJ2-3; D might be TRBD2 (6 bases). Trimming left V 2 bases short and J 4 bases short, with 10 bases between. The CDR3 has 14 amino acids. The V gene's germline CDR1 is WSHSY and CDR2 SAAADI. CDR3 coding DNA: TGCGCCAGCAGTGAGGCGGGGCTCGCAGATACGCAGTATTTT. As protein: CASSEAGLADTQYF.

The rearrangement joins TRBV7-9 to TRBJ1-4; no firm D call. This CDR3 is 12 amino acids long. Per germline, CDR1 SEHNR and CDR2 FQNEAQ (reference sequence). The germline V and J ends were trimmed by 3 bases and 12 bases, with 11 bases remaining between them. The CDR3 spells CASSLELGELFF. CDR3 DNA: TGTGCCAGCAGCTTGGAACTCGGGGAACTGTTTTTT.

The J gene is TRBJ1-1, the V gene TRBV21-1. TRBV21-1 is a pseudogene locus. This CDR3 has 14 amino acids. The chain's CDR3 is CASSKSGRGTEAFF. The CDR3 coding sequence is TGTGCCAGCAGCAAAAGTGGGAGGGGCACTGAAGCTTTCTTT.

The rearrangement links TRBV5-5 to TRBJ2-2, with D possibly being TRBD1 (6 bases). V gave up 4 bases and J gave up 0 bases, with 10 bases separating them. The CDR3 has 15 residues. Germline V gene sequence: CDR1 SGHKS, CDR2 YYEKEE (reference sequence). The CDR3 reads CASSRTDSNTGELFF. CDR3 bases: TGTGCCAGCAGCCGGACAGATTCGAACACCGGGGAGCTGTTTTTT.

In nucleotides, the CDR3 is TGTGCCAGCAGCTCCGGGGGGACTAGCGGCAACAATGAGCAGTTCTTC. This sequence encodes CASSSGGTSGNNEQFF. V gene TRBV11-1 combines with J gene TRBJ2-1, with 11 bases fitting TRBD2. Per germline, CDR1 SGHAT and CDR2 FQDESV (reference sequence). This CDR3 spans 16 amino acids. The V gene end was trimmed by 4 bases and the J gene end by 5 bases; junction bases not matched to a gene: 7.

V usage is TRBV5-1 and J usage is TRBJ2-7; perhaps TRBD1 as D (6 bases). V dropped 3 bases and J dropped 0 bases, with 19 bases sitting between them. CDR1 and CDR2 (germline): SGHRS, YFSETQ. This CDR3 is 17 amino acids long. CDR3 region: CASSWGTWGLSSYEQYF. For the CDR3, the DNA is TGCGCCAGCAGCTGGGGGACGTGGGGGCTGAGCTCCTACGAGCAGTACTTC.

The chain employs TRBV4-2 and TRBJ2-2; possibly TRBD2 for D (6 bases). V was trimmed by 5 bases and J by 0 bases, leaving 13 bases between them. The CDR3 is made up of 16 amino acids. Per the germline V gene, CDR1 is LGHNA and CDR2 is YNFKEQ. CDR3 nucleotides: TGTGCCAGCAGCACCGGGACTGCGTCGAACACCGGGGAGCTGTTTTTT. Encoded protein: CASSTGTASNTGELFF.

The chain is built from TRBV7-3 and TRBJ2-1; TRBD2 matches 9 bases. Germline CDR1 and CDR2: SGHTA and FQGTGA. CDR3 length: 15 residues. The V gene end was trimmed by 5 bases and the J gene end by 5 bases; junction bases not matched to a gene: 7. CDR3 sequence: CASSPRLADNNEQFF. CDR3 coding DNA: TGTGCCAGCAGCCCGCGACTAGCGGACAACAATGAGCAGTTCTTC.

The CDR3 spells CASSSRETQYF. CDR3 nucleotide sequence: TGCGCCAGCAGCTCCCGGGAGACCCAGTACTTC. The gene calls are TRBV5-1 and TRBJ2-5; D call uncertain. The CDR3 consists of 11 residues. CDR1 and CDR2 (germline): SGHRS, YFSETQ. The V end was cut by 3 bases, the J end by 5 bases, with 5 bases between. The entire variable domain, with the rest obtained from reference TRBV5-1 and TRBJ2-5, is as follows: KAGVTQTPRYLIKTRGQQVTLSCSPISGHRSVSWYQQTPGQGLQFLFEYFSETQRNKGNFPGRFSGRQFSNSRSEMNVSTLELGDSALYLCASSSRETQYFGPGTRLLVL.

V usage is TRBV13 and J usage is TRBJ1-6; 7 bases are a match to TRBD1. Germline V CDR1 and CDR2: PRHDT, FYEKMQ (reference sequence). V lost 5 bases, J lost 4 bases, and 2 bases stayed unmatched. The CDR3 extends over 14 amino acids. This CDR3 is CASSPGQYNSPLHF. The DNA of the CDR3 is TGTGCCAGCAGCCCGGGACAGTATAATTCACCCCTCCACTTT.

The genes are TRBV5-6 and TRBJ1-2; tentatively, D is TRBD1 (6 bases). V was clipped by 4 bases and J by 4 bases, with 20 bases between them. The CDR3 has 16 amino acids. The germline gives CDR1 SGHDT, CDR2 YYEEEE. Here the CDR3 reads CASSPPPHRVTYGYTF. In DNA form, the CDR3 reads TGTGCCAGCAGCCCACCCCCACACAGGGTGACCTATGGCTACACCTTC.

V usage is TRBV30 and J usage is TRBJ2-1; 11 bases are shared with TRBD2. The J segment lost 6 bases and the V segment lost 4 bases, leaving 8 bases of the junction unmatched. This CDR3 is 15 amino acids long. From germline, CDR1 is GTSNPN and CDR2 SVGIG (reference sequence). Written as DNA, the CDR3 is TGTGCCTGGACAGAACTAGCGGGAGAACGCAATGAGCAGTTCTTC. This encodes CAWTELAGERNEQFF.

The chain employs TRBV6-1 and TRBJ1-1; D possibly corresponds to TRBD1 (5 bases). V lost 6 bases, J lost 0 bases, and 14 bases lay in between. The CDR3 totals 15 residues. Germline V lookup: CDR1 MNHNS, CDR2 SASEGT. The CDR3 region has the DNA TGTGCCAGCAGAACGACACGGACAATGAACACTGAAGCTTTCTTT. Amino acid sequence: CASRTTRTMNTEAFF.

The gene calls are TRBV15 and TRBJ2-5; 10 bases map to TRBD2. The CDR3 spans 16 residues. Germline V CDR1 and CDR2: LNHNV, YYDKDF (reference sequence). V lost 6 bases to trimming and J lost 2 bases; unmatched junction nucleotides: 9. CDR3 sequence reads: CATRPGTSATQETQYF. CDR3 bases: TGTGCCACCAGACCCGGGACTAGCGCGACGCAAGAGACCCAGTACTTC.

The gene calls are TRBV2 and TRBJ2-5, with D perhaps TRBD2 (6 bases). Germline-derived CDR1 and CDR2 are SNHLY and FYNNEI. The CDR3 runs 14 residues. V gave up 7 bases and J gave up 2 bases, with 14 bases separating them. The CDR3 DNA reads as TGTGCCAGCACCTTCGGGACTGGGCAAGAGACCCAGTACTTC. Translating it yields CASTFGTGQETQYF.

The V and J genes are TRBV19 and TRBJ2-1; 10 bases agree with TRBD2. CDR1 is LNHDA and CDR2 is SQIVND in the germline V gene (reference sequence). Trimming removed 3 bases from V and 8 bases from J; junction bases left unmatched: 10. The CDR3 length is 16 residues. The CDR3 region is CASSMGRLAGGYEQFF. The DNA of the CDR3 is TGTGCCAGTAGTATGGGACGACTAGCGGGCGGGTATGAGCAGTTCTTC. Based on the CDR3 plus reference TRBV19 and TRBJ2-1, the full variable domain is DGGITQSPKYLFRKEGQNVTLSCEQNLNHDAMYWYRQDPGQGLRLIYYSQIVNDFQKGDIAEGYSVSREKKESFPLTVTSAQKNPTAFYLCASSMGRLAGGYEQFFGPGTRLTVL.

The CDR3 loop is CASSYGGAGGYTF. The CDR3 region has the DNA TGTGCCAGCAGCTACGGGGGGGCGGGTGGCTACACCTTC. The chain uses TRBV4-2 and TRBJ1-2; D perhaps matches TRBD1 (6 bases). Germline CDR1 reads LGHNA; CDR2 reads YNFKEQ. This CDR3 spans 13 amino acids. The V end lost 5 bases, the J end lost 7 bases, and 14 bases lay between the germline ends.

This clone occurred once. The V gene is TRBV19, the J gene TRBJ2-7, with 11 bases identical to TRBD2. The CDR3 is 15 amino acids. Germline trimming cut 4 bases from V and 2 bases from J; bases unmatched to any gene: 4. The germline CDR1 and CDR2 sequences are LNHDA and SQIVND (reference sequence). The CDR3 region has the DNA TGTGCCAGTAGTACAACTAGCGGGGGCCCCTACGAGCAGTACTTC. Translating gives CASSTTSGGPYEQYF.

The chain links TRBV7-2 to TRBJ2-4; 12 bases are shared with TRBD2. V dropped 1 base and J dropped 5; count of bases not matched to a gene: 9. Germline CDR1 SGHTA, CDR2 FQGNSA. The CDR3 loop spans 18 amino acids. The CDR3 sequence: CASSLVGLAGGPQNIQYF. CDR3 in DNA: TGTGCCAGCAGCTTAGTGGGGCTAGCGGGGGGGCCCCAAAACATTCAGTACTTC.

This chain uses TRBV12-2 with TRBJ1-1. TRBV12-2 is a pseudogene. The CDR3 is made up of 11 amino acids. This chain's CDR3 is CASRFGTEAFF. The CDR3 DNA is TGTGCAAGTCGCTTCGGCACTGAAGCTTTCTTT.

As for this clone: An end of the junction differs from the germline gene, which may be a read error. The V and J genes are TRBV6-1 and TRBJ2-1, with TRBD1 matching over 9 bases. The CDR3 runs to 11 residues. Germline V gene lookup returns CDR1 MNHNS and CDR2 SASEGT. CDR3 protein: CASSPDRGELF. CDR3 nucleotide sequence: TGTGCCAGCTCCCCGGACAGGGGAGAACTCTTC.

The chain has TRBV7-8 and TRBJ2-1, with 11 bases fitting TRBD1. The germline gives CDR1 SGHVS, CDR2 FQNEAQ. The CDR3 is 16 residues long. V gave up 5 bases and J gave up 3 bases; unmatched junction bases: 6. In DNA, the CDR3 is TGTGCCAGCAGCGCAGGACAGGGGGCTTTCTACAATGAGCAGTTCTTC. Amino acids: CASSAGQGAFYNEQFF.

The chain carries TRBV10-3 and TRBJ2-1; 7 bases align to TRBD2. The CDR3 is 16 amino acids. V lost 0 bases and J lost 8; bases outside the gene matches: 10. In germline, CDR1 is ENHRY, CDR2 SYGVKD. The CDR3 protein is CAISESREVTWHEQFF. For the CDR3, the DNA is TGTGCCATCAGTGAGTCTCGGGAGGTCACCTGGCATGAGCAGTTCTTC.

The CDR3 region is CASSLGREGVPEFF. CDR3 coding DNA: TGCGCCAGCAGCTTGGGGCGGGAGGGCGTCCCGGAGTTCTTC. This rearrangement joins TRBV5-1 to TRBJ2-1, with TRBD2 matching over 9 bases. The CDR3 is 14 amino acids. The V gene end was trimmed by 0 bases and the J gene end by 14 bases; junction bases not matched to a gene: 9. The germline V gene encodes CDR1 SGHRS and CDR2 YFSETQ.

The chain carries TRBV4-1 and TRBJ1-2; D gene unclear. Germline loops: CDR1 MGHRA, CDR2 YSYEKL. There are 16 residues in the CDR3. Trimming cost V 0 bases and J 2 bases, with 13 bases left between them. CDR3: CASSQEPSFLNYGYTF. The CDR3 nucleotides are TGCGCCAGCAGCCAAGAACCGTCATTCCTAAACTATGGCTACACCTTC.